A single TCR beta chain is shown here with its context. Its specificity is unknown. This sample was taken from a study of OX40 agonist ivuxolimab in advanced cancers. Study-level background: Cohort: approximately 83% men, mean age around 55, aged roughly 23 to 79.

Study outcomes and limitations: The study observed clonal expansion of CD4+ and CD8+ blood T cells by week 6 at 0.1 to 3.0 mg/kg. On average, CD8+ T cells showed a greater number of expanded clones than CD4+.

Some clones are missing from TCRdb's copy, which holds only in-frame ones; the method was immunoSEQ multiplex PCR. The data show over 45,000 clones, with 65% to 85% seen just once and more than 1.4% held by the top ten. This TCR came from an adult with an advanced solid tumor such as melanoma, head and neck, liver or kidney cancer. The sample consisted of CD4+ or CD8+ T cells sorted from blood, taken in a trial of the OX40 agonist ivuxolimab.

CDR3 in amino acids: CAIKGGGGLNTEAFF. In nucleotides, the CDR3 is TGTGCCATCAAGGGGGGCGGGGGCTTGAACACTGAAGCTTTCTTT. The chain recombines TRBV10-3 with TRBJ1-1; maybe TRBD1 (6 bases). CDR1 is ENHRY and CDR2 is SYGVKD in the germline V gene. There are 15 residues in the CDR3. The V and J ends lost 7 bases and 0 bases respectively, with 15 bases between them.